What follows are 9 T cell receptor beta chains derived from one specimen sequenced in a study of control samples from healthy donors and cancer patients. Here immunoSEQ multiplex PCR was the method, and the copy in TCRdb shows in-frame clones only, minus some. The data hold 200,000 to 250,000 clones, with roughly 94% observed a single time. Sequenced sample: blood. The receptors were sampled from a man aged 50-60 years in good health.

The chain carries TRBV19 and TRBJ1-1; D call uncertain. Germline V gives CDR1 LNHDA, CDR2 SQIVND (reference sequence). Trimming removed 3 bases at V and 2 bases at J, with 13 bases between. The CDR3 is 15 amino acids. The CDR3 coding sequence is TGTGCCAGTAGTATTGGAACACTCCCAAACACTGAAGCTTTCTTT. The encoded protein is CASSIGTLPNTEAFF.

This clone was seen just once. V gene TRBV7-9 combines with J gene TRBJ2-2, with D hard to call. The CDR3 is made up of 15 amino acids. Germline CDR1 and CDR2: SEHNR and FQNEAQ (reference sequence). The V gene lost 7 bases and the J gene lost 2 bases, with 14 bases spanning the gap. DNA of the CDR3: TGTGCCAGCACCAATCATCTGGGAAACACCGGGGAGCTGTTTTTT. Protein: CASTNHLGNTGELFF.

V usage is TRBV5-6 and J usage is TRBJ2-5; 8 nucleotides align to TRBD2. The germline CDR1 and CDR2 sequences are SGHDT and YYEEEE. This CDR3 is 16 amino acids long. The ends lost 3 bases at V and 1 base at J; junction bases unmatched: 8. DNA of the CDR3: TGTGCCAGCAGCTCGAGGATAGCGGGGTTCCAAGAGACCCAGTACTTC. Its translation is CASSSRIAGFQETQYF.

This chain uses TRBV28 with TRBJ1-6; D might be TRBD1 (5 bases). CDR3 length: 16 residues. The V gene's germline CDR1 is MDHEN and CDR2 SYDVKM. V dropped 5 bases and J dropped 9 bases, with 20 bases sitting between them. The CDR3 spells CASSPTGGKGVSPLHF. CDR3 bases: TGTGCCAGCAGTCCTACGGGGGGGAAAGGGGTTTCACCCCTCCACTTT.

V and J are TRBV19 and TRBJ2-1; D gene unclear. V lost 2 bases and J lost 2, with 10 bases in between. CDR1 is LNHDA, CDR2 SQIVND, per germline (reference sequence). This CDR3 contains 15 residues. As DNA, the CDR3 is TGTGCCAGTAGTATACTCGCGGACGCCTACAATGAGCAGTTCTTC. As protein: CASSILADAYNEQFF.

This clone is a singleton in its sample. This chain connects TRBV6-4 to TRBJ2-3; D possibly corresponds to TRBD1 (5 bases). This CDR3 is 14 amino acids long. Germline V gene sequence: CDR1 MRHNA, CDR2 SNTAGT. V was clipped by 4 bases and J by 1 base, with 9 bases between them. The CDR3 coding sequence is TGTGCCAGCAGTGCTTCGACAGGCACAGATACGCAGTATTTT. This sequence encodes CASSASTGTDTQYF.

Comment on this clone: Within the sample, other DNA sequences also encode this same CDR3. CDR3 bases: TGCGCCAGCAGCCAGCAGGGTAGCTCCTACAATGAGCAGTTCTTC. This encodes CASSQQGSSYNEQFF. The J gene is TRBJ2-1, the V gene TRBV4-1; possible D gene TRBD1, 5 bases. The germline CDR1 and CDR2 sequences are MGHRA and YSYEKL. This CDR3 has 15 amino acids. V lost 3 bases and J lost 0, with 9 bases in between.

The CDR3 region is CASSVEGTVNQPQHF. As DNA, the CDR3 is TGTGCCAGCAGCGTAGAAGGAACCGTCAATCAGCCCCAGCATTTT. The rearrangement joins TRBV9 to TRBJ1-5; D ambiguous. CDR1 is SGDLS, CDR2 YYNGEE, per germline. The CDR3 consists of 15 residues. V lost 0 bases and J 3 bases, leaving 10 bases between the germline ends. Complete variable domain (other parts from reference TRBV9 and TRBJ1-5): DSGVTQTPKHLITATGQRVTLRCSPRSGDLSVYWYQQSLDQGLQFLIQYYNGEERAKGNILERFSAQQFPDLHSELNLSSLELGDSALYFCASSVEGTVNQPQHFGDGTRLSIL.

This clone was observed a few times. The chain links TRBV3-1 (or the pseudogene TRBV3-2) to TRBJ1-2, with unresolved D. Trimming left V 0 bases short and J 8 bases short, with 16 bases between. The CDR3 consists of 15 residues. CDR1 is LGHDT and CDR2 is YNNKEL in the germline V gene (reference sequence). The CDR3 here is CASSQDSYSPPGYTF. CDR3 bases: TGTGCCAGCAGCCAAGACAGTTACTCTCCGCCCGGCTACACCTTC.